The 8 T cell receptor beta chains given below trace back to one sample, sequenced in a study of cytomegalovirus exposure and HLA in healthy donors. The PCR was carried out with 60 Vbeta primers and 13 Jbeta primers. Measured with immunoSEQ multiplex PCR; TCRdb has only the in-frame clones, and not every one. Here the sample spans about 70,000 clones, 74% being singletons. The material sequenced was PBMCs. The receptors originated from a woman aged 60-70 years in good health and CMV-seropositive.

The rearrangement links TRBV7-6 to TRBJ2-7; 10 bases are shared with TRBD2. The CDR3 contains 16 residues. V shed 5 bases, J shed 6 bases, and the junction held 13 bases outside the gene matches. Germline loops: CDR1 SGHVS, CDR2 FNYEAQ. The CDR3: CASSPGASGRVSEQYF. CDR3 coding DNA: TGTGCCAGCAGCCCAGGGGCTAGCGGGAGAGTATCCGAGCAGTACTTC.

CDR3 loop: CASSSGKIPSEKLFF. In DNA form, the CDR3 reads TGTGCCAGCTCATCCGGGAAAATCCCTTCGGAAAAACTGTTTTTT. This chain connects TRBV18 to TRBJ1-4; D not resolved. Germline loops: CDR1 KGHSH, CDR2 LQKENI. This CDR3 has 15 amino acids. The V and J ends lost 5 bases and 8 bases respectively, with 18 bases between them.

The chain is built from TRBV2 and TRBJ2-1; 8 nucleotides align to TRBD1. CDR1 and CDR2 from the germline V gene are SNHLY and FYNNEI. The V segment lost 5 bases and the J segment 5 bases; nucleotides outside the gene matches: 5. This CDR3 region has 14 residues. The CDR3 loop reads CASSWDRQNNEQFF. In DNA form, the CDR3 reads TGTGCCAGCAGTTGGGACAGGCAGAACAATGAGCAGTTCTTC.

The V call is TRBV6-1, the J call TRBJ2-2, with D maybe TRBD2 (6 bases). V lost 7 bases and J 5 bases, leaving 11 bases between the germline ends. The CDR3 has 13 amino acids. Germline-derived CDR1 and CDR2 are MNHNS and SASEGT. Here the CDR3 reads CASTSSGTGELFF. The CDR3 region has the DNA TGTGCCAGCACCAGTAGCGGAACCGGGGAGCTGTTTTTT.

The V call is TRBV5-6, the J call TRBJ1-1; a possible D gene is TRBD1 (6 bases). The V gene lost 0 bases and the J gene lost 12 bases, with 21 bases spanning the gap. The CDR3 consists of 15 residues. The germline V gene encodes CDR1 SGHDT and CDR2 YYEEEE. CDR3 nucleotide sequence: TGTGCCAGCAGCTTGGGTCGACAGGTAACAGTTGGAACTTTCTTT. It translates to CASSLGRQVTVGTFF.

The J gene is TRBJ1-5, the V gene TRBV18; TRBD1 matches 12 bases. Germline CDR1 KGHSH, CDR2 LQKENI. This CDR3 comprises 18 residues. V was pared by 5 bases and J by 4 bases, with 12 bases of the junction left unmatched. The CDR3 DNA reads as TGTGCCAGCTCATACGTTATGGGACAGGGGGCAGCGAATCAGCCCCAGCATTTT. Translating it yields CASSYVMGQGAANQPQHF.

CDR3 sequence (DNA): TGTGCCAGCAGCCTGGCTACCACGTCTGAGACCCAGTACTTC. Its translation: CASSLATTSETQYF. The chain employs TRBV5-5 and TRBJ2-5, with no clear D. V was shortened by 4 bases and J by 5 bases, with 15 bases between the two germline ends. Germline CDR1 SGHKS, CDR2 YYEKEE (reference sequence). The CDR3 totals 14 residues.

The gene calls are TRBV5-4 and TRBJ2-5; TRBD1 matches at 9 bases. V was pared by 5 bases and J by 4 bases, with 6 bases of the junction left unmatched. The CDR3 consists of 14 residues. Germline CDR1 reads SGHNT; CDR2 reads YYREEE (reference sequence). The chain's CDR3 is CASRSGQGRETQYF. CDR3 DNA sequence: TGTGCCAGCAGGTCGGGACAGGGACGAGAGACCCAGTACTTC.